This T cell receptor beta chain was captured by sequencing in a study of T cells in women clearing cervical HPV infection. On the study more broadly: Case blood drawn at lesion detection; control blood after infection cleared.

The CDR3 has 14 amino acids. After removal of 1 base from V and 6 bases from J, the junction contained 4 bases not matched to a gene. The V gene's germline CDR1 is DFQATT and CDR2 SNEGSKA (reference sequence). Turning to this clone: The read finishes 3 residues shy of the CDR3 end, and the germline J gene is used to complete it.

Some clones are missing from TCRdb's copy, which holds only in-frame ones; the method was immunoSEQ multiplex PCR. In all, the sample yields some 32,000 clones. This chain links TRBV20-1 with TRBJ1-2; 11 positions match TRBD1. The receptor comes from a woman aged 18 to 75 with a cervical HPV16 infection that either progressed to CIN3+ or cleared (not recorded which). The sequencing input was blood buffy coat. The CDR3 loop reads CSARGTGGRDGYTF. CDR3 DNA, as far as it was read: TGCAGTGCTAGAGGGACAGGGGGCAGGGATGGC.